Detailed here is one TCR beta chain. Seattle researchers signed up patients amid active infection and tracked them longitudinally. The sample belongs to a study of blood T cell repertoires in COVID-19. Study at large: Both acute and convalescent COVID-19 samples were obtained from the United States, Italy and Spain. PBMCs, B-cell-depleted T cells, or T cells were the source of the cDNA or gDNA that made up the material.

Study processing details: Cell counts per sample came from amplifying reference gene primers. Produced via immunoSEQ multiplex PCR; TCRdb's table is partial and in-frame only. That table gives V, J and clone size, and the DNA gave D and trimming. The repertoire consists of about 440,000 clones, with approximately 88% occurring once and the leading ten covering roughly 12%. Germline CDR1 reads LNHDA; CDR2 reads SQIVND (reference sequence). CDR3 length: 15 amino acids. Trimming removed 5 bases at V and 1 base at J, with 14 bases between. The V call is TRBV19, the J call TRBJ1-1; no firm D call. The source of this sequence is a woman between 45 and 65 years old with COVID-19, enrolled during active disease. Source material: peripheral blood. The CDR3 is CASSGGPKGNTEAFF. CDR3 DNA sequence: TGTGCCAGTAGTGGAGGCCCCAAAGGGAACACTGAAGCTTTCTTT.